This TCR beta chain was found in a study of neoadjuvant anti-PD-1 for oral cavity cancer. Study overall: Before surgery, most patients got three to four biweekly 3 mg/kg nivolumab doses. Non-progressing patients received a fourth nivolumab dose near day 43, then surgery on days 50-56.

Study-level results: Higher pretreatment blood Treg/Th17 ratios correlated with higher pretreatment blood and lower post-treatment tumor TCRbeta clonality. TCR analyses covered only a few patients per response group.

As regards this clone: No antigen is known for it.

Profiled with immunoSEQ multiplex PCR; TCRdb holds only in-frame clones, not every one. The sample holds 15,000 or so clones, approximately 71% seen once. The receptor was isolated from a person aged 35-79 years with oral cavity squamous cell carcinoma. Here the sequenced sample was PBMCs, taken before nivolumab (anti-PD-1) treatment.

CDR3: CSVPGDGYTF. CDR3 nucleotide sequence: TGCAGCGTCCCGGGGGATGGCTACACCTTC. The chain joins TRBV20-1 to TRBJ1-2; weak D call: TRBD1 (5 bases). This CDR3 comprises 10 residues. CDR1 and CDR2 from the germline V gene are DFQATT and SNEGSKA (reference sequence).